This T cell receptor (beta chain) was found in a study of T cell responses to AZD1222 COVID-19 vaccine. Study results and limitations: Epitopes outside B.1.351 and B.1.1.7 mutated regions reportedly drew nearly half of spike TCRs.

The data were produced by immunoSEQ multiplex PCR, yet TCRdb's version contains in-frame clones alone and is incomplete. The table includes some 69,000 clones, roughly 80% detected once. The CDR3 covers 15 residues. Trimming left V 4 bases short and J 1 base short, with 11 bases between. Germline-derived CDR1 and CDR2 are GTSNPN and SVGIG (reference sequence). As to this clone: Its antigen is currently unknown.

The receptor comes from an adult who received the AZD1222 COVID-19 vaccine. This chain links TRBV30 with TRBJ1-6; D might be TRBD1 (5 bases). The source material was peripheral blood, sampled 28 days after the second AZD1222 dose. The CDR3, as DNA: TGTGCCTGGACCGACGAGGGGTCCTATAATTCACCCCTCCACTTT. Translated, it gives CAWTDEGSYNSPLHF.